This passage covers 14 T cell receptor beta chains from one sample sequenced in a study of cytomegalovirus exposure and HLA in healthy donors. With 60 Vbeta and 13 Jbeta primers, the PCR was carried out. The data were produced by immunoSEQ multiplex PCR, yet TCRdb's version contains in-frame clones alone and is incomplete. The sample records approximately 180,000 clones, about 90% being singletons. Sequencing was done on a sample of PBMCs. The origin of the receptors is a girl less than two years old in good health and CMV-seronegative.

The V call is TRBV4-1, the J call TRBJ1-4, with 12 bases aligning to TRBD1. CDR3 length: 17 residues. Per the germline V gene, CDR1 is MGHRA and CDR2 is YSYEKL. The V segment lost 4 bases and the J segment 7 bases; nucleotides outside the gene matches: 10. CDR3 nucleotides: TGCGCCAGCAGCCGAACCGGGACAGGGGGCAGAGGTGAAAAACTGTTTTTT. Encoded protein: CASSRTGTGGRGEKLFF.

The chain uses TRBV13 and TRBJ1-3, with D perhaps TRBD1 (5 bases). Trimming took off 5 bases at V and 2 bases at J, with 10 bases between the two ends. Germline CDR1 is PRHDT and CDR2 is FYEKMQ (reference sequence). This CDR3 is built from 14 residues. The CDR3 bases are TGTGCCAGCAGCCCGGGACTGGCTGGAAACACCATATATTTT. Protein: CASSPGLAGNTIYF.

This clone showed up just once. The V gene is TRBV4-3, the J gene TRBJ2-3; D gene ambiguous. In germline, CDR1 is LGHNA, CDR2 YSLEER. The CDR3 contains 15 residues. Trimming took 1 base from V and 5 from J, leaving 13 bases between them. The CDR3 region is CASSQVAAAEDTQYF. The CDR3 coding sequence is TGCGCCAGCAGCCAAGTAGCCGCTGCGGAAGATACGCAGTATTTT.

The chain recombines TRBV2 with TRBJ2-1; TRBD2 is a possible D gene (7 bases). The V and J ends lost 8 bases and 3 bases respectively, with 29 bases between them. The CDR3 contains 19 residues. Germline-derived CDR1 and CDR2 are SNHLY and FYNNEI. The CDR3 DNA follows: TGTGCCAGCGAAAAGGAGGGAGGGGGGCCTATGAAAATCTACAATGAGCAGTTCTTC. Protein: CASEKEGGGPMKIYNEQFF.

The V call is TRBV7-3, the J call TRBJ2-7, with D tentatively TRBD1 (6 bases). V lost 5 bases and J 4 bases, leaving 12 bases between the germline ends. Germline CDR1 is SGHTA and CDR2 is FQGTGA. The CDR3 runs 13 residues. CDR3 sequence reads: CASSLNRAYEQYF. DNA of the CDR3: TGTGCCAGCAGCCTAAACAGGGCGTACGAGCAGTACTTC.

The chain is built from TRBV15 and TRBJ1-4, with 8 bases matching TRBD1. The V and J ends lost 10 bases and 4 bases, in that order; junction bases with no gene match: 5. The CDR3 consists of 13 residues. Germline V gene lookup returns CDR1 LNHNV and CDR2 YYDKDF (reference sequence). DNA for the CDR3: TGTGCCAGCAGACAGGGGTATAATGAAAAACTGTTTTTT. This codes for CASRQGYNEKLFF.

In this sample, this clone turned up a few times. The chain couples TRBV5-1 to TRBJ1-6; D possibly corresponds to TRBD1 (6 bases). The germline CDR1 and CDR2 sequences are SGHRS and YFSETQ. Trimming stripped 2 bases from V and 11 bases from J, with 11 bases between. The CDR3 runs 13 residues. In nucleotides, the CDR3 is TGCGCCAGCAGCTTTTCCAGGGGACCACCCCTCCACTTT. This encodes CASSFSRGPPLHF. Drawing the rest from reference TRBV5-1 and TRBJ1-6, the complete variable domain is KAGVTQTPRYLIKTRGQQVTLSCSPISGHRSVSWYQQTPGQGLQFLFEYFSETQRNKGNFPGRFSGRQFSNSRSEMNVSTLELGDSALYLCASSFSRGPPLHFGNGTRLTVT.

Only one count was recorded for this clone. This rearrangement joins TRBV5-6 to TRBJ1-2; tentative D call: TRBD1 (5 bases). The CDR3 covers 15 residues. Deletions cut 1 base from V and 2 bases from J, with 12 bases between. CDR1 is SGHDT and CDR2 is YYEEEE in the germline V gene. CDR3 sequence (DNA): TGTGCCAGCAGCTTGCAGGGTTACAGGAACTATGGCTACACCTTC. It specifies CASSLQGYRNYGYTF.

As regards this clone: The sample has other DNA sequences that encode this CDR3 too. The CDR3 bases are TGTGCCAGTAGTCTTACAGGGAACACTGAAGCTTTCTTT. Residues: CASSLTGNTEAFF. The V call is TRBV19, the J call TRBJ1-1; maybe TRBD1 (5 bases). CDR1 is LNHDA, CDR2 SQIVND, per germline (reference sequence). Trimming took off 5 bases at V and 1 base at J, with 8 bases between the two ends. The CDR3 is 13 residues long.

The chain employs TRBV4-1 and TRBJ1-1, with no clear D. Germline CDR1 reads MGHRA; CDR2 reads YSYEKL. The CDR3 is made up of 14 amino acids. Between the trimmed V and J ends, which lost 0 bases and 7 bases, there was a span of 12 bases. CDR3 sequence (DNA): TGCGCCAGCAGCCAAGAAATAATGAGGTTTGAAGCTTTCTTT. As protein: CASSQEIMRFEAFF.

The V and J genes are TRBV27 and TRBJ2-3; TRBD2 aligns across 12 bases. The V gene's germline CDR1 is MNHEY and CDR2 SMNVEV (reference sequence). The CDR3 covers 18 residues. With 3 bases clipped from V and 2 bases from J, the junction kept 9 bases outside the gene matches. Written as DNA, the CDR3 is TGTGCCAGCAGTTTCAAGGGACTAGCGGGTAGATTCACAGATACGCAGTATTTT. Amino acids: CASSFKGLAGRFTDTQYF.

For this clone: Compared with germline, one end of the junction differs, possibly owing to a read error. V and J are TRBV5-6 and TRBJ2-5; 10 nucleotides align to TRBD1. This CDR3 contains 17 residues. In germline, CDR1 is SGHDT, CDR2 YYEEEE. CDR3 DNA sequence: TGTGCCAGCAGCCGAAGCTGGACAGGGGGGTTCCAAGAGGCCCAGTACTTC. It is translated as CASSRSWTGGFQEAQYF. Supplemented by reference TRBV5-6 and TRBJ2-5, the full variable domain reads DAGVTQSPTHLIKTRGQQVTLRCSPKSGHDTVSWYQQALGQGPQFIFQYYEEEERQRGNFPDRFSGHQFPNYSSELNVNALLLGDSALYLCASSRSWTGGFQEAQYFGPGTRLLVL.

CDR3 sequence reads: CASSDSDKGLSTDTQYF. CDR3 in DNA: TGTGCCAGCAGTGACTCTGATAAGGGACTTAGCACAGATACGCAGTATTTT. This chain joins TRBV6-4 and TRBJ2-3; D might be TRBD2 (6 bases). Trimming removed 0 bases at V and 0 bases at J, with 13 bases between. Per the germline V gene, CDR1 is MRHNA and CDR2 is SNTAGT. This CDR3 has 17 amino acids.

This rearrangement joins TRBV10-3 to TRBJ2-1; 9 positions match TRBD1. Trimming removed 3 bases from V and 8 bases from J; junction bases left unmatched: 8. Germline CDR1 reads ENHRY; CDR2 reads SYGVKD. This CDR3 has 15 amino acids. CDR3 in amino acids: CAISDPGQGRDEQFF. CDR3 bases: TGTGCCATCAGTGATCCGGGACAGGGTAGGGATGAGCAGTTCTTC.